This is a list of T cell receptor beta chains from one sample in a study of T cells in Graves' hyperthyroidism and ophthalmopathy. TCRdb itself ran the multiplex PCR reads through MiXCR, one entry per CDR3 protein. In the table there are 300,000 to 400,000 distinct CDR3 sequences, roughly 13% of which are singletons. The sequencing sample was made of blood. The receptors shown here come from a woman aged 55-75 years with Graves' hyperthyroidism. CDR3s include the opening cysteine and the closing phenylalanine or tryptophan. Each record gives: CDR3 length, V gene, clone size, J gene, D gene, CDR3 DNA, CDR3 protein. D genes are given only for firm matches. Size is omitted from some rows. Given values are once, few, many or a class for expanded clones.

cdr3_length: 18; v_call: TRBV12-3/TRBV12-4; clone_size: few; j_call: TRBJ2-1; d_call: -; cdr3_nt: TGTGCCAGCAGTTTAGGTGCTAGCTGGTTACGCTCCTACAATGAGCAGTTCTTC; cdr3_aa: CASSLGASWLRSYNEQFF
cdr3_length: 15; v_call: TRBV6-6; clone_size: -; j_call: TRBJ1-6; d_call: -; cdr3_nt: TGTGCCAGCAGTTACTCGGGAGGGAGGGATTCACCCCTCCACTTT; cdr3_aa: CASSYSGGRDSPLHF
cdr3_length: 15; v_call: TRBV4-1; clone_size: few; j_call: TRBJ2-6; d_call: -; cdr3_nt: TGCGCCAGAAGGGAATGGGGCTCTGGGGCCAACGTCCTGACTTTC; cdr3_aa: CARREWGSGANVLTF
cdr3_length: 14; v_call: TRBV6-1; clone_size: few; j_call: TRBJ1-1; d_call: -; cdr3_nt: TGTGCCAGCAGTAAGACAGGCTTGAACACTGAAGCTTTCTTT; cdr3_aa: CASSKTGLNTEAFF
cdr3_length: 15; v_call: TRBV12-5; clone_size: -; j_call: TRBJ2-1; d_call: -; cdr3_nt: TGTGCTAGTGGTTTAGGAGGAACACGATACAATGAGCAGTTCTTC; cdr3_aa: CASGLGGTRYNEQFF
cdr3_length: 14; v_call: TRBV20-1; clone_size: -; j_call: TRBJ2-7; d_call: TRBD1; cdr3_nt: TGCAGTGCCGATAAACGGGACAGTGACTACGAGCAGTACTTC; cdr3_aa: CSADKRDSDYEQYF
cdr3_length: 13; v_call: TRBV28; clone_size: -; j_call: TRBJ2-5; d_call: -; cdr3_nt: TGTGCCAGCAGTAGACGGACTTTTGAGACCCAGTACTTC; cdr3_aa: CASSRRTFETQYF
cdr3_length: 13; v_call: TRBV12-3/TRBV12-4; clone_size: many; j_call: TRBJ1-1; d_call: TRBD1; cdr3_nt: TGTGCCAGCACCCTGACAGGGGGCACTGAAGCTTTCTTT; cdr3_aa: CASTLTGGTEAFF
cdr3_length: 20; v_call: TRBV19; clone_size: few; j_call: TRBJ1-2; d_call: TRBD1; cdr3_nt: TGTGCCAGTAGTATAAGTCGGAACAGGGGGCTTCTTCTGTTAAACTATGGCTACACCTTC; cdr3_aa: CASSISRNRGLLLLNYGYTF
cdr3_length: 13; v_call: TRBV6-5; clone_size: many; j_call: TRBJ1-2; d_call: TRBD1; cdr3_nt: TGTGCCAGCAGTCGGACAGGGATGTATGGCTACACCTTC; cdr3_aa: CASSRTGMYGYTF
cdr3_length: 16; v_call: TRBV10-3; clone_size: few; j_call: TRBJ1-3; d_call: TRBD1; cdr3_nt: TGTGCCATCAGACCGCTCGGGACAGGCTCTGGAAACACCATATATTTT; cdr3_aa: CAIRPLGTGSGNTIYF
cdr3_length: 15; v_call: TRBV20-1; clone_size: many; j_call: TRBJ1-1; d_call: -; cdr3_nt: TGCAGTGCTAGAAACTCTAGGCGGGGGAGCACTGAAGCTTTCTTT; cdr3_aa: CSARNSRRGSTEAFF
cdr3_length: 13; v_call: TRBV12-3/TRBV12-4; clone_size: many; j_call: TRBJ1-2; d_call: -; cdr3_nt: TGTGCCAGCAGTTTCTCAGCTAGATATGGCTACACCTTC; cdr3_aa: CASSFSARYGYTF
cdr3_length: 13; v_call: TRBV10-3; clone_size: many; j_call: TRBJ1-1; d_call: -; cdr3_nt: TGTGCCATCAGTGGAACCCGGGTTCCTGAAGCTTTCTTT; cdr3_aa: CAISGTRVPEAFF
cdr3_length: 15; v_call: TRBV30; clone_size: many; j_call: TRBJ2-7; d_call: TRBD2; cdr3_nt: TGTGCCTGGAGGCCGGGACTAGCGGGAGCCTACGAGCAGTACTTC; cdr3_aa: CAWRPGLAGAYEQYF
cdr3_length: 13; v_call: TRBV7-9; clone_size: many; j_call: TRBJ2-7; d_call: -; cdr3_nt: TGTGCCAGCAGCTTACCTAGCGAGTACGAGCAGTACTTC; cdr3_aa: CASSLPSEYEQYF
cdr3_length: 13; v_call: TRBV19; clone_size: few; j_call: TRBJ2-7; d_call: TRBD1; cdr3_nt: TGTGCCAGTAGTCCGGACAGGGGGGACGAGCAGTACTTC; cdr3_aa: CASSPDRGDEQYF
cdr3_length: 12; v_call: TRBV12-3/TRBV12-4; clone_size: -; j_call: TRBJ2-7; d_call: -; cdr3_nt: TGTGCCAGCAGTGAAGCAAGGCCAGAGCAGTACTTC; cdr3_aa: CASSEARPEQYF
cdr3_length: 16; v_call: TRBV6-2/TRBV6-3; clone_size: many; j_call: TRBJ2-7; d_call: -; cdr3_nt: TGTGCCAGCAGTAACTCCCACGGGCCCAAGGCCTACGAGCAGTACTTC; cdr3_aa: CASSNSHGPKAYEQYF
cdr3_length: 15; v_call: TRBV15; clone_size: many; j_call: TRBJ2-6; d_call: -; cdr3_nt: TGTGCCACCAGCAGCGGAGGGAACGGGGCCAACGTCCTGACTTTC; cdr3_aa: CATSSGGNGANVLTF
cdr3_length: 20; v_call: TRBV4-1; clone_size: -; j_call: TRBJ2-6; d_call: TRBD2; cdr3_nt: TGCGCCAGCAGCCATCCGGGGACTAGCGGGCAGAGCTCTGGGGCCAACGTCCTGACTTTC; cdr3_aa: CASSHPGTSGQSSGANVLTF
cdr3_length: 14; v_call: TRBV27; clone_size: many; j_call: TRBJ2-7; d_call: TRBD1; cdr3_nt: TGTGCCAGCAGCCGGACAGGGGGCCGGGGGGAGCAGTACTTC; cdr3_aa: CASSRTGGRGEQYF
cdr3_length: 16; v_call: TRBV7-2; clone_size: few; j_call: TRBJ2-7; d_call: TRBD2; cdr3_nt: TGTGCCAGCAGCTTAGATGCAGGCGGGAGCCCCTACGAGCAGTACTTC; cdr3_aa: CASSLDAGGSPYEQYF
cdr3_length: 16; v_call: TRBV4-1; clone_size: few; j_call: TRBJ2-1; d_call: TRBD2; cdr3_nt: TGCGCCAGCAGCCAAGAGCGGACTAGCGGGAGAAATGAGCAGTTCTTC; cdr3_aa: CASSQERTSGRNEQFF
cdr3_length: 14; v_call: TRBV7-3; clone_size: -; j_call: TRBJ2-2; d_call: -; cdr3_nt: TGTGCCAGCAGCTTATACGGGAACACCGGGGAGCTGCTTTTT; cdr3_aa: CASSLYGNTGELLF
cdr3_length: 19; v_call: TRBV6-2/TRBV6-3; clone_size: -; j_call: TRBJ1-3; d_call: -; cdr3_nt: TGTACCAGCAGTTATATGGAAGACCAGGATCCAATCTCTGGAAACACCATATATTTT; cdr3_aa: CTSSYMEDQDPISGNTIYF
cdr3_length: 17; v_call: TRBV5-1; clone_size: many; j_call: TRBJ1-1; d_call: TRBD1; cdr3_nt: TGCGCCAGCAGCCCCCGACAGGGCCCTAATATGTACACTGAAGCTTTCTTT; cdr3_aa: CASSPRQGPNMYTEAFF
cdr3_length: 16; v_call: TRBV5-4; clone_size: few; j_call: TRBJ1-1; d_call: -; cdr3_nt: TGTGCCAGCAGCCAAATCAGCCAGGTTCTGGACACTGAAGCTTTCTTT; cdr3_aa: CASSQISQVLDTEAFF
cdr3_length: 15; v_call: TRBV28; clone_size: many; j_call: TRBJ2-5; d_call: TRBD1; cdr3_nt: TGTGCCAGCGGAACGACAGGGGACGCGCAAGAGACCCAGTACTTC; cdr3_aa: CASGTTGDAQETQYF
cdr3_length: 16; v_call: TRBV28; clone_size: -; j_call: TRBJ2-2; d_call: -; cdr3_nt: TGTGCCAGCATCGCCGACCGCCGGGCACGGACCGGGGAGCTGTTTTTT; cdr3_aa: CASIADRRARTGELFF
cdr3_length: 14; v_call: TRBV2; clone_size: many; j_call: TRBJ2-5; d_call: TRBD2; cdr3_nt: TGTGCCAGCGCTAGCGGGAGGGCCACAGAGACCCAGTACTTC; cdr3_aa: CASASGRATETQYF
cdr3_length: 15; v_call: TRBV18; clone_size: many; j_call: TRBJ2-4; d_call: -; cdr3_nt: TGTGCCAGCTCACTTCTTGAACTAGCCAAAAACATTCAGTACTTC; cdr3_aa: CASSLLELAKNIQYF
cdr3_length: 17; v_call: TRBV24-1; clone_size: few; j_call: TRBJ1-2; d_call: TRBD1; cdr3_nt: TGTGCCACCAGTGATGTTCCGGGACAGGGAAGGAAAGGGGGCTACACCTTC; cdr3_aa: CATSDVPGQGRKGGYTF
cdr3_length: 12; v_call: TRBV2; clone_size: many; j_call: TRBJ2-5; d_call: -; cdr3_nt: TGTGCCAGCACGTGGGGCGCAGAGACCCAGTACTTC; cdr3_aa: CASTWGAETQYF
cdr3_length: 13; v_call: TRBV5-1; clone_size: many; j_call: TRBJ1-1; d_call: -; cdr3_nt: TGCGCCAGCAGCGTTGACGGGAACACTGAAGCTTTCTTT; cdr3_aa: CASSVDGNTEAFF
cdr3_length: 16; v_call: TRBV9; clone_size: many; j_call: TRBJ2-3; d_call: -; cdr3_nt: TGTGCCAGCAGCGGAGATCCAGGGTATAGCACAGATACGCAGTATTTT; cdr3_aa: CASSGDPGYSTDTQYF
cdr3_length: 13; v_call: TRBV2; clone_size: many; j_call: TRBJ2-5; d_call: -; cdr3_nt: TGTGCCAGCAGTGAAGTAGGGACGGAGACCCAGTACTTC; cdr3_aa: CASSEVGTETQYF
cdr3_length: 12; v_call: TRBV20-1; clone_size: few; j_call: TRBJ2-5; d_call: -; cdr3_nt: TGCAGTGCTAGAGATGCTAGTGGGACCCAGTACTTC; cdr3_aa: CSARDASGTQYF
cdr3_length: 14; v_call: TRBV28; clone_size: many; j_call: TRBJ2-7; d_call: -; cdr3_nt: TGTGCCAGCAGTTTCAGTGGTGGGGGCTACGAGCAGTACTTC; cdr3_aa: CASSFSGGGYEQYF
cdr3_length: 14; v_call: TRBV11-2; clone_size: many; j_call: TRBJ2-3; d_call: TRBD2; cdr3_nt: TGTGCCAGCAGCTTGGGAGGGAGGCCAGATACGCAGTATTTT; cdr3_aa: CASSLGGRPDTQYF
cdr3_length: 15; v_call: TRBV4-2; clone_size: many; j_call: TRBJ2-3; d_call: -; cdr3_nt: TGTGCCAGCAGCCAAGAAAGGCTAGCCACAGATACGCAGTATTTT; cdr3_aa: CASSQERLATDTQYF
cdr3_length: 13; v_call: TRBV7-2; clone_size: many; j_call: TRBJ2-3; d_call: -; cdr3_nt: TGTGCCAGCAGCTCCAAGGGGACAGATACGCAGTATTTT; cdr3_aa: CASSSKGTDTQYF
cdr3_length: 15; v_call: TRBV11-2; clone_size: many; j_call: TRBJ2-7; d_call: TRBD2; cdr3_nt: TGTGCCAGCAGCCCAGCGGGGGGGAGAACCTACGAGCAGTACTTC; cdr3_aa: CASSPAGGRTYEQYF
cdr3_length: 18; v_call: TRBV6-1; clone_size: many; j_call: TRBJ2-3; d_call: TRBD1; cdr3_nt: TGTGCCAGCAGTACGCCCGCGGGACAGGGGGCAACCACAGATACGCAGTATTTT; cdr3_aa: CASSTPAGQGATTDTQYF
cdr3_length: 17; v_call: TRBV9; clone_size: many; j_call: TRBJ2-2; d_call: TRBD2; cdr3_nt: TGTGCCAGCAGCGTAGAAGCGGGAGGGCCGAAGGCCGGGGAGCTGTTTTTT; cdr3_aa: CASSVEAGGPKAGELFF
cdr3_length: 18; v_call: TRBV2; clone_size: many; j_call: TRBJ2-6; d_call: TRBD2; cdr3_nt: TGTGCCAGCAGGCCCAGACTAGCGGCCTACTCTGGGGCCAACGTCCTGACTTTC; cdr3_aa: CASRPRLAAYSGANVLTF
cdr3_length: 18; v_call: TRBV11-2; clone_size: -; j_call: TRBJ2-1; d_call: TRBD1; cdr3_nt: TGTGCCAGCAGCACCTTCCGCACGAGGGGGCAGGCTGACAATGAGCAGTTCTTC; cdr3_aa: CASSTFRTRGQADNEQFF
cdr3_length: 16; v_call: TRBV11-2; clone_size: many; j_call: TRBJ2-1; d_call: TRBD2; cdr3_nt: TGTGCCAGCAGATCCGGACTAGCGGCCTCCTACAATGAGCAGTTCTTC; cdr3_aa: CASRSGLAASYNEQFF
cdr3_length: 15; v_call: TRBV13; clone_size: -; j_call: TRBJ2-5; d_call: -; cdr3_nt: TGTGCCAGCAGCACCCGGGACCTCGGGTGGGAGACCCAGTACTTC; cdr3_aa: CASSTRDLGWETQYF
cdr3_length: 13; v_call: TRBV3-1; clone_size: -; j_call: TRBJ2-4; d_call: TRBD2; cdr3_nt: TGTGCCAGCAGCCACGGGGGGGGCAGCATTCAGTACTTC; cdr3_aa: CASSHGGGSIQYF